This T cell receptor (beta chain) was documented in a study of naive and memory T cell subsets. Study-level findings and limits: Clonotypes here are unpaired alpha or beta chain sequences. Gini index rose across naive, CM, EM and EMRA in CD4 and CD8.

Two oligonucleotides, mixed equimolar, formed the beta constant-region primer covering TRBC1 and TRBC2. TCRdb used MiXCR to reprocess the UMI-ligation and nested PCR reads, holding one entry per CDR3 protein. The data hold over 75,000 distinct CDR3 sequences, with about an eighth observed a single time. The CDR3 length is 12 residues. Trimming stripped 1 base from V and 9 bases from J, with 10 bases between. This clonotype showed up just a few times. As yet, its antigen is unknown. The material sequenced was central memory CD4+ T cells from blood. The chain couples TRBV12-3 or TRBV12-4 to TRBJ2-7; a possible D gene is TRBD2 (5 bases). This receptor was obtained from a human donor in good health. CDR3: CASSLEVEGQYF. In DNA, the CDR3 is TGTGCCAGCAGTTTAGAGGTTGAGGGGCAGTACTTC.